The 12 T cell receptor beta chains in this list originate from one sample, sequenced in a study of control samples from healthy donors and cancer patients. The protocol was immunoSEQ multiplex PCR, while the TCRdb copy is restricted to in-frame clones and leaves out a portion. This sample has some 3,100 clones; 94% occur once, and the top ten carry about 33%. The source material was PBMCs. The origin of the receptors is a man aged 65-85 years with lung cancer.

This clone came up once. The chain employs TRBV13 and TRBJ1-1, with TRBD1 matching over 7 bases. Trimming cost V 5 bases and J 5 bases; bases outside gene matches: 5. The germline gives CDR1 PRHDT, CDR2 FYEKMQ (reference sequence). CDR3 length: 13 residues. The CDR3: CASSGDRETEAFF. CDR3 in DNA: TGTGCCAGCAGCGGAGACAGGGAAACTGAAGCTTTCTTT.

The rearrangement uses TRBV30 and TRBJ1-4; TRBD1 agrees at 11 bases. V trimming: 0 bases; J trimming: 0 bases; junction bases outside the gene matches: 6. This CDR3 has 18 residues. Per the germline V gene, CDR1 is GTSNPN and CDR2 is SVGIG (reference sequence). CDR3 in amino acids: CAWSVRGQGATTNEKLFF. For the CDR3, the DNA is TGTGCCTGGAGTGTACGAGGACAGGGGGCGACAACTAATGAAAAACTGTTTTTT.

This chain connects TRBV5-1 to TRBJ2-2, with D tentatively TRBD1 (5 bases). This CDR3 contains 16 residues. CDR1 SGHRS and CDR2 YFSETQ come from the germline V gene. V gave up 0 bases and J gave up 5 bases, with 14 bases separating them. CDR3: CASSLVGRVGTGELFF. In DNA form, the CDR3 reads TGCGCCAGCAGCTTGGTCGGCAGGGTAGGAACCGGGGAGCTGTTTTTT. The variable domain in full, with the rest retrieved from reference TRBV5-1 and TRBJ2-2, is KAGVTQTPRYLIKTRGQQVTLSCSPISGHRSVSWYQQTPGQGLQFLFEYFSETQRNKGNFPGRFSGRQFSNSRSEMNVSTLELGDSALYLCASSLVGRVGTGELFFGEGSRLTVL.

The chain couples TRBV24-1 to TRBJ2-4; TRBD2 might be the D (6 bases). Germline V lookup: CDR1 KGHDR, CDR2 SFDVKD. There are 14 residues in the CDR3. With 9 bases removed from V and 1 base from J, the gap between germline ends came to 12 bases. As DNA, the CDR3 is TGTGCCACCGGGTCTGGGGGGGCCAAAAACATTCAGTACTTC. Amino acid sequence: CATGSGGAKNIQYF.

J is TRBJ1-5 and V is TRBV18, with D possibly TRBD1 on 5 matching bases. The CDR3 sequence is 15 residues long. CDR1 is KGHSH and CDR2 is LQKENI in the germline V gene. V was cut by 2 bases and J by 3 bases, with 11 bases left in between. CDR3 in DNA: TGTGCCAGCTCACCATCAGGGACGGCCAATCAGCCCCAGCATTTT. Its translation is CASSPSGTANQPQHF.

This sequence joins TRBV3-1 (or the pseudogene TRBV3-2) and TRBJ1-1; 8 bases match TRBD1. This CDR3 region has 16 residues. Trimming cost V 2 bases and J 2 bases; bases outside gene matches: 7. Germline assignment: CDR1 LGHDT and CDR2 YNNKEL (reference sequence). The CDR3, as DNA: TGTGCCAGCAGCCAATTCGCCGGACAGGGAAACACTGAAGCTTTCTTT. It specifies CASSQFAGQGNTEAFF.

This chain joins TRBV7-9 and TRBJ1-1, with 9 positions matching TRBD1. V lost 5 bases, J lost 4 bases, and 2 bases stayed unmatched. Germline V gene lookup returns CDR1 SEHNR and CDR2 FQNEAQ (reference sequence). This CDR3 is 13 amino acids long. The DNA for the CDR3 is TGTGCCAGCAGCCGGGACAGGGTCACTGAAGCTTTCTTT. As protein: CASSRDRVTEAFF.

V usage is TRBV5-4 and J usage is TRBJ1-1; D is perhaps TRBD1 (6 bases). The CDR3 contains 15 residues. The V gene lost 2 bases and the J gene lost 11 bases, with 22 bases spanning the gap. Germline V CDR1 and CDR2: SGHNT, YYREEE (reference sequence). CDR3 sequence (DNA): TGTGCCAGCAGCTTCCCAGGACAGCTAACCTCGAGGGCTTTCTTT. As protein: CASSFPGQLTSRAFF.

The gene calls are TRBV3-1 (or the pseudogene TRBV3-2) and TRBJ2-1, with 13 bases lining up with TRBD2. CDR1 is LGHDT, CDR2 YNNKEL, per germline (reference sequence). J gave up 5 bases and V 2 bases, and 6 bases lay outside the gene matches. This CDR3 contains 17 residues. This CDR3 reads CASSQWLGLAGNNEQFF. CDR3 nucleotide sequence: TGTGCCAGCAGCCAATGGCTGGGACTAGCGGGGAACAATGAGCAGTTCTTC.

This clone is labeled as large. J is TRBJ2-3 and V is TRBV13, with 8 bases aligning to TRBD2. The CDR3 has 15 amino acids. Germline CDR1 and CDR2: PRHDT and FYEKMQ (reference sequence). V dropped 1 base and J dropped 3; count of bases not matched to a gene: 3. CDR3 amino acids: CASSLAGGATDTQYF. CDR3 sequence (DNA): TGTGCCAGCAGCTTAGCGGGGGGGGCGACAGATACGCAGTATTTT. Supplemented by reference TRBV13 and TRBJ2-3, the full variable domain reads AAGVIQSPRHLIKEKRETATLKCYPIPRHDTVYWYQQGPGQDPQFLISFYEKMQSDKGSIPDRFSAQQFSDYHSELNMSSLELGDSALYFCASSLAGGATDTQYFGPGTRLTVL.

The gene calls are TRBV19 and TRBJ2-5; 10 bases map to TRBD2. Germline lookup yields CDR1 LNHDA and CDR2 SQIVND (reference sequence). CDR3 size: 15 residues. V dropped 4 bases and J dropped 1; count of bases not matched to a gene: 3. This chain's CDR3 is CASSTSGGPQETQYF. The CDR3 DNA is TGTGCCAGTAGTACTAGCGGGGGCCCCCAAGAGACCCAGTACTTC.

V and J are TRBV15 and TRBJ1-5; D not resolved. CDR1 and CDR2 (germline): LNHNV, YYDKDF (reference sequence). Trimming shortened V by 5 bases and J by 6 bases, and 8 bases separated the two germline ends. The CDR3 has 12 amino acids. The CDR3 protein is CATSLRSQPQHF. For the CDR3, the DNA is TGTGCCACCAGCCTCCGATCTCAGCCCCAGCATTTT.